The TCR beta chain described here comes from a study of blood T cell repertoires in COVID-19. TCRdb's table, derived via immunoSEQ multiplex PCR, lists solely in-frame clones and lacks some. The sample shows 250,000 or so clones, around 90% of them seen only once. This CDR3 spans 13 amino acids. V lost 4 bases to trimming and J lost 1 base, with 5 bases between them. Looked up from germline, CDR1 is SNHLY and CDR2 is FYNNEI. Sequenced sample: peripheral blood. The TCR was taken from a man between 25 and 39 years old with COVID-19, enrolled during active disease. The J gene is TRBJ1-5, the V gene TRBV2; D is ambiguous. DNA of the CDR3: TGTGCCAGCAGTGTTATAAGCAATCAGCCCCAGCATTTT. It encodes CASSVISNQPQHF.